This T cell receptor (beta chain) comes out of a study of blood T cell repertoires in COVID-19. Overall study context: Acute and convalescent COVID-19 samples came from the United States, Italy and Spain.

Under the authors' procedure: Reference gene primer amplification gave nucleated cell count estimates. Here immunoSEQ multiplex PCR was the method, and the copy in TCRdb shows in-frame clones only, minus some. The V and J calls and clone size were taken over from that table, and D and trimming were inferred from the DNA. Among 350,000 to 400,000 clones listed, more than 75% were seen once. Cohort allocation depended upon clinical history that participants reported. Germline CDR1 WNHNN, CDR2 SYGVQD (reference sequence). The CDR3 extends over 16 amino acids. Between the trimmed V and J ends, which lost 3 bases and 7 bases, there was a span of 19 bases.

The genes are TRBV10-1 and TRBJ2-1; TRBD1 is a possible D gene (5 bases). This clonotype was obtained from a man aged 40-49 years in a cohort exposed to, infected with or recovered from COVID-19 (not recorded which). Sequencing was done on a sample of PBMCs or T cells enriched from blood (not recorded which). The CDR3 nucleotides read TGCGCCAGCAGTGACCCAGGGTCCCACTGGGTTAATGAGCAGTTCTTC. As protein: CASSDPGSHWVNEQFF.